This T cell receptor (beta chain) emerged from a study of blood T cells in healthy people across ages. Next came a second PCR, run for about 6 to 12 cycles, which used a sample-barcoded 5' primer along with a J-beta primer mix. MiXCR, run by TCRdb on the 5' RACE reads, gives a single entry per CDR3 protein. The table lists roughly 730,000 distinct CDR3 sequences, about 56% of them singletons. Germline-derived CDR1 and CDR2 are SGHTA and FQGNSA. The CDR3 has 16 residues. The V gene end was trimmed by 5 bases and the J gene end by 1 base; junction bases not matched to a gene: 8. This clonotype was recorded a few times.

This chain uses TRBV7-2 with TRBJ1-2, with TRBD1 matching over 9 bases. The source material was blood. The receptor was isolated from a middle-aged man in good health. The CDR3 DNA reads TGTGCCAGCAGCCGCCGGGACAGGGCCCGTAACTATGGCTACACCTTC. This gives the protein CASSRRDRARNYGYTF.